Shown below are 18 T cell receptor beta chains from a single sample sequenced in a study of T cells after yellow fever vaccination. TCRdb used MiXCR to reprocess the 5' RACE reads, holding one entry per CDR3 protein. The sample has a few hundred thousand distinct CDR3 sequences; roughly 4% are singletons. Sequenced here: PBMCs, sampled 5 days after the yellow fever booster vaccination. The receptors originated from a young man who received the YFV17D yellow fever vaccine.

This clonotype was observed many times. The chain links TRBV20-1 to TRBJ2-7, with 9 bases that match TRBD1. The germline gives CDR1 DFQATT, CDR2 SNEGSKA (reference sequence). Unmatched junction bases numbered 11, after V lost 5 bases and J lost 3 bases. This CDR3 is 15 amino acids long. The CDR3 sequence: CSASPPGQGFYEQYF. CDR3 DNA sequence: TGCAGTGCTTCCCCTCCGGGACAGGGTTTCTACGAGCAGTACTTC.

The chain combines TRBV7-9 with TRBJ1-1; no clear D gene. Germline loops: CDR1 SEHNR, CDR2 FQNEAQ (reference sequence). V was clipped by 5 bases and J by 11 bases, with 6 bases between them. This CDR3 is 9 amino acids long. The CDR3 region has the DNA TGTGCCAGCAGCCCCCGGGCTTTCTTT. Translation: CASSPRAFF.

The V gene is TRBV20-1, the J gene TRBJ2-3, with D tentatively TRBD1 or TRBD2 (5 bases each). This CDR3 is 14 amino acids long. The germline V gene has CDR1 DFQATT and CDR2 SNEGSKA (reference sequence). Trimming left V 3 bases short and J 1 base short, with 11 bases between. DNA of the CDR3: TGCAGTGCTAGCCAGGGAGAGGGCACAGATACGCAGTATTTT. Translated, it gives CSASQGEGTDTQYF.

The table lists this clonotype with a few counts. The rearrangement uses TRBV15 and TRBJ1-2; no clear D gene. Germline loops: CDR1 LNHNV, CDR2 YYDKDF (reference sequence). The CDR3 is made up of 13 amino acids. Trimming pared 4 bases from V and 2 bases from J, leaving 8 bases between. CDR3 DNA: TGTGCCACCAGCACCGCCGAGAACTATGGCTACACCTTC. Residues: CATSTAENYGYTF.

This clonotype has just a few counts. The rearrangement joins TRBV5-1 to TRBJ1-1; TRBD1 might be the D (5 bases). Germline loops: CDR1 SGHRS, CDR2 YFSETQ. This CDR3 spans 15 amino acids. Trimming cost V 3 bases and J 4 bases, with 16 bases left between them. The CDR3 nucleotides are TGCGCCAGCAGCTGGGCGGCAGGGCCGGCCACTGAAGCTTTCTTT. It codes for CASSWAAGPATEAFF.

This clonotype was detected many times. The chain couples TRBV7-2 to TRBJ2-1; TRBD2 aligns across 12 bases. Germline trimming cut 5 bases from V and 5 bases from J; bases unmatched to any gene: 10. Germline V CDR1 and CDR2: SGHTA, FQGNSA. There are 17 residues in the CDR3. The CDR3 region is CASSPRLTSGGNNEQFF. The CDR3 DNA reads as TGTGCCAGCAGCCCCAGGCTCACTAGCGGGGGGAACAATGAGCAGTTCTTC.

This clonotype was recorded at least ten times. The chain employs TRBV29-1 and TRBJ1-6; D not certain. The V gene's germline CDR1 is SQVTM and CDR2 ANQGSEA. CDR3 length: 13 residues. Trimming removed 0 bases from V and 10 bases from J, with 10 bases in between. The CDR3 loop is CSVEEEPGSPLHF. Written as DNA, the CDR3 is TGCAGCGTTGAAGAGGAGCCTGGGTCACCCCTCCACTTT. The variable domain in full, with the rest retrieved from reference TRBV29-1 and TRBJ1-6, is SAVISQKPSRDICQRGTSLTIQCQVDSQVTMMFWYRQQPGQSLTLIATANQGSEATYESGFVIDKFPISRPNLTFSTLTVSNMSPEDSSIYLCSVEEEPGSPLHFGNGTRLTVT.

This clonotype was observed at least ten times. CDR3 loop: CASSPPEGEAFF. The CDR3 DNA is TGCGCCAGCAGCCCACCGGAAGGAGAAGCTTTCTTT. V is TRBV5-1 and J is TRBJ1-1; D not resolved. V lost 4 bases and J 8 bases, leaving 12 bases between the germline ends. This CDR3 is built from 12 residues. CDR1 and CDR2 (germline): SGHRS, YFSETQ.

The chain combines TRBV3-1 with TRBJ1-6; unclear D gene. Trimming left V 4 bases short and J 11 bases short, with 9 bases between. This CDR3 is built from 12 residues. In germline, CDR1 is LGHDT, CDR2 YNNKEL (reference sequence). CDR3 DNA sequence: TGTGCCAGCAGCCTAGGAGGAACACCCCTCCACTTT. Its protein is CASSLGGTPLHF.

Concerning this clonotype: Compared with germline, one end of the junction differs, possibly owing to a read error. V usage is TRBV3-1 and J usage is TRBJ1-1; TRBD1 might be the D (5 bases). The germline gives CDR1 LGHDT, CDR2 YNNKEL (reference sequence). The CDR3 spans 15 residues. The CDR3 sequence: CASSLNEGHGREVFF. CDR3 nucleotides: TGTGCCAGCAGCCTCAATGAGGGGCACGGCCGTGAAGTTTTCTTT.

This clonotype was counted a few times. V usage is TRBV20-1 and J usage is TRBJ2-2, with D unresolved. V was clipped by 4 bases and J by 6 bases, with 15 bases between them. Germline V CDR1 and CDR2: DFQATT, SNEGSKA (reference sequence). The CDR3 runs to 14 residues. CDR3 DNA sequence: TGCAGTGCTACCGACACACCCGTCTCCGGGGAGCTGTTTTTT. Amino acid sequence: CSATDTPVSGELFF.

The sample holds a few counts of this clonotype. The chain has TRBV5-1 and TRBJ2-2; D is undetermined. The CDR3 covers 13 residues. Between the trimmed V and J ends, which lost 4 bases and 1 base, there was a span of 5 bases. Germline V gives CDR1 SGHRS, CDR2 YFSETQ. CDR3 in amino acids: CASSRQNTGELFF. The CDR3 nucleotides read TGCGCCAGCAGCCGACAGAACACCGGGGAGCTGTTTTTT.

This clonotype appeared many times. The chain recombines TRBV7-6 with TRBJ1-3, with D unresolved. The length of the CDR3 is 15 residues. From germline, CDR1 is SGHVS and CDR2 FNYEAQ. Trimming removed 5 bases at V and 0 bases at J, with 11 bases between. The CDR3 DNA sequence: TGTGCCAGCAGCCCGCCCGGAAACTCTGGAAACACCATATATTTT. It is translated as CASSPPGNSGNTIYF.

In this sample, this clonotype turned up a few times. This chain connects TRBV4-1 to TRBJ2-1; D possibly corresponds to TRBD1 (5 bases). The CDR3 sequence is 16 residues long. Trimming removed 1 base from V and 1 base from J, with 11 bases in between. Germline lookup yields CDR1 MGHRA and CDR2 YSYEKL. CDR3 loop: CASSQGTGASYNEQFF. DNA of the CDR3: TGCGCCAGCAGCCAAGGAACAGGCGCTTCCTACAATGAGCAGTTCTTC.

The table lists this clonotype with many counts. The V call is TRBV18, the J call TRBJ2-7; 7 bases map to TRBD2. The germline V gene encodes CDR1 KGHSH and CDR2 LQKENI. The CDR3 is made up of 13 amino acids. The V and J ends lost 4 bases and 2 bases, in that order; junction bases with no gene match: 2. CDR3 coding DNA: TGTGCCAGCTCACTCGGACTAGCCTACGAGCAGTACGTC. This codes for CASSLGLAYEQYV.

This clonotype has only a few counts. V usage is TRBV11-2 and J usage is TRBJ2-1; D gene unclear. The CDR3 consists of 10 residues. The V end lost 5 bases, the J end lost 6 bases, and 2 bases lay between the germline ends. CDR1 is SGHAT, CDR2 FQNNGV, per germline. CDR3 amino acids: CASSTNEQFF. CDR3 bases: TGTGCCAGCAGCACCAATGAGCAGTTCTTC.

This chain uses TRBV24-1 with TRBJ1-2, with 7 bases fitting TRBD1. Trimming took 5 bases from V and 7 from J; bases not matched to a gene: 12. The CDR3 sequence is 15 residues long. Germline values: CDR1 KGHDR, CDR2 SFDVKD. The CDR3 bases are TGTGCCACCAGTGCCAGGGACAGAACGTTCCCTGGCTACACCTTC. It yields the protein CATSARDRTFPGYTF.

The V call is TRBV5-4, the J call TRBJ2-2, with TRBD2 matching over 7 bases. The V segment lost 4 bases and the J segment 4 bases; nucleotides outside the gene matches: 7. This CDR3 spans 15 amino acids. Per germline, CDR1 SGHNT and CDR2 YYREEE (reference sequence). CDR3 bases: TGTGCCAGCAGCCCTCAGCGGGGCACCACCGGGGAGCTGTTTTTT. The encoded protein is CASSPQRGTTGELFF. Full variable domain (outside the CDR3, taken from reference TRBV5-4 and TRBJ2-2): ETGVTQSPTHLIKTRGQQVTLRCSSQSGHNTVSWYQQALGQGPQFIFQYYREEENGRGNFPPRFSGLQFPNYSSELNVNALELDDSALYLCASSPQRGTTGELFFGEGSRLTVL.